This T cell receptor beta chain was sequenced during a study of cytomegalovirus exposure and HLA in healthy donors. Overall study findings and caveats: The only immune exposure information that was available was CMV serostatus.

Notes on this clone: Its antigen remains unknown.

With 60 Vbeta and 13 Jbeta primers, the PCR was carried out. Clones were sequenced by immunoSEQ multiplex PCR, and TCRdb holds only the in-frame ones, with some missing. Of 150,000 to 200,000 clones listed, just under 80% are singletons. J was trimmed by 0 bases and V by 0 bases; bases with no gene match: 5. Germline CDR1 reads MNHEY; CDR2 reads SMNVEV (reference sequence). The CDR3 covers 16 residues. The V call is TRBV27, the J call TRBJ2-7, with 7 positions matching TRBD1. This receptor was identified in a woman aged 40-49 years in good health and CMV-seropositive. Sequencing was carried out using PBMCs. CDR3 bases: TGTGCCAGCAGTTTATCAGGGACAGACAGCTCCTACGAGCAGTACTTC. Its translation is CASSLSGTDSSYEQYF.